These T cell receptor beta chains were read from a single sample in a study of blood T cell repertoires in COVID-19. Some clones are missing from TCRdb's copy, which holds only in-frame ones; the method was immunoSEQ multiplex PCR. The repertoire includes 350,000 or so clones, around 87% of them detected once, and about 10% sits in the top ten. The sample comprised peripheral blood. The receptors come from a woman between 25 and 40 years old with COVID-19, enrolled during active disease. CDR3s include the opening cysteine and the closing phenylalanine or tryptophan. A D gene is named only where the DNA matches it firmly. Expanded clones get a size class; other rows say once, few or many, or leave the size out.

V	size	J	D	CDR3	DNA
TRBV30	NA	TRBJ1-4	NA	CAWRGRQTNEKLFF	TGTGCCTGGAGGGGTAGACAGACGAATGAAAAACTGTTTTTT
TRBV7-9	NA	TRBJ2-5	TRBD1	CASSLLQGIQETQYF	TGTGCCAGCAGCCTCCTACAGGGGATTCAAGAGACCCAGTACTTC
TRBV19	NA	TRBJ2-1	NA	CASSLGQTNEQFF	TGTGCCAGTAGCTTGGGACAAACCAATGAGCAGTTCTTC
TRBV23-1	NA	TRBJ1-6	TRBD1	CASPQGDRGRAVSNSPLHF	TGCGCCAGCCCTCAGGGGGACAGGGGGCGTGCGGTCAGTAATTCACCCCTCCACTTT
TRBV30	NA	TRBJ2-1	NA	CAWSDGQPNEQFF	TGTGCCTGGAGTGACGGACAACCTAATGAGCAGTTCTTC
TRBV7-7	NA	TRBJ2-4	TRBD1	CASRVGSRGLAKNIQYF	TGTGCTAGCAGGGTGGGATCAAGGGGGCTAGCCAAAAACATTCAGTACTTC
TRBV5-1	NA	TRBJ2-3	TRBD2	CASSLIVAGNTDTQYF	TGCGCCAGCAGCCTTATAGTAGCGGGGAACACAGATACGCAGTATTTT
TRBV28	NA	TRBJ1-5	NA	CASSLSGVGNQPQHF	TGTGCCAGCAGTTTATCAGGGGTCGGCAATCAGCCCCAGCATTTT
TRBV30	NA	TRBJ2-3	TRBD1	CAWSGQGGGTDTQYF	TGTGCCTGGAGTGGACAGGGGGGGGGCACAGATACGCAGTATTTT
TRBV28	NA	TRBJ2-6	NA	CASSPPGGTGANVLTF	TGTGCCAGCAGCCCCCCCGGAGGGACTGGGGCCAACGTCCTGACTTTC
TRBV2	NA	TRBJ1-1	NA	CASSEPGVNTEAFF	TGTGCCAGCAGTGAGCCGGGGGTGAACACTGAAGCTTTCTTT
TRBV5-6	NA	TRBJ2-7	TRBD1	CASSLGTGVSYEQYF	TGTGCCAGCAGCTTGGGGACAGGGGTCTCCTACGAGCAGTACTTC
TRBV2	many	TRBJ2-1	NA	CASEGGGLDNEQFF	TGTGCCAGCGAGGGGGGAGGGCTCGACAATGAGCAGTTCTTC
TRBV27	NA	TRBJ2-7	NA	CASSFRIAVPSNEQYF	TGTGCCAGCAGTTTTCGAATAGCGGTCCCGTCGAACGAGCAGTACTTC
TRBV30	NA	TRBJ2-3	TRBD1	CAWSLTGGTDTQYF	TGTGCCTGGTCTCTCACAGGGGGCACAGATACGCAGTATTTT
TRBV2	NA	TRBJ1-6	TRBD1	CASSARDSQNSPLHF	TGTGCCAGCAGTGCTAGGGACAGCCAAAATTCACCCCTCCACTTT
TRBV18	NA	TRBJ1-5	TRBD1	CASKEGTGVHWPQHF	TGTGCCAGCAAAGAAGGGACAGGGGTACATTGGCCCCAGCATTTT
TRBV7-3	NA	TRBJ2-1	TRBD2	CASSPLAGSSYNEQFF	TGTGCCAGCAGCCCTCTAGCGGGAAGCTCCTACAATGAGCAGTTCTTC
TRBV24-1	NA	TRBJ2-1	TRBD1	CATSEQGRGNNEQFF	TGTGCCACCAGTGAACAGGGGCGAGGGAACAATGAGCAGTTCTTC
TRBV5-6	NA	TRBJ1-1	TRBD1	CASSLFRWAGGNTEAFF	TGTGCCAGCAGCTTGTTTCGATGGGCAGGGGGCAACACTGAAGCTTTCTTT
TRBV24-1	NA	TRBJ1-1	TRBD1	CATSDVGQVAFF	TGTGCCACCAGTGATGTGGGACAGGTAGCTTTCTTT
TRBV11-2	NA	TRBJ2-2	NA	CASSLIVAGELFF	TGTGCCAGCAGCTTAATAGTAGCCGGGGAGCTGTTTTTT
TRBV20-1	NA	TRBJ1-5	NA	CSASWGRVHQPQHF	TGCAGTGCTAGTTGGGGGAGGGTCCATCAGCCCCAGCATTTT
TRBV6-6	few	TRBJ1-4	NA	CASSYLGRSEKLFF	TGTGCCAGCAGTTACTTGGGGAGAAGTGAAAAACTGTTTTTT
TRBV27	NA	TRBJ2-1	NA	CASSLGTFPYNEQFF	TGTGCCAGCAGTCTAGGGACTTTTCCTTACAATGAGCAGTTCTTC
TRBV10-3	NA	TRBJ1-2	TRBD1	CAISENRGLGYTF	TGTGCCATCAGTGAGAACAGGGGGCTTGGCTACACCTTC
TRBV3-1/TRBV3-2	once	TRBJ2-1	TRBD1	CASSRSTGGGYNEQFF	TGTGCCAGCAGCCGTTCGACAGGGGGCGGTTACAATGAGCAGTTCTTC
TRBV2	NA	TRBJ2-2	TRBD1	CASTAGPDRGNTGELFF	TGTGCCAGCACCGCCGGTCCTGACAGGGGAAATACCGGGGAGCTGTTTTTT
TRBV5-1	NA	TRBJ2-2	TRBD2	CASSPRPAGDSGELFF	TGCGCCAGCAGCCCCCGCCCAGCGGGAGATTCCGGGGAGCTGTTTTTT
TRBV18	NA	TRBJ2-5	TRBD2	CASSPRSLAEETQYF	TGTGCCAGCTCACCCCGTTCACTAGCGGAAGAGACCCAGTACTTC
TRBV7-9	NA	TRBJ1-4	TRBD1	CASSLGQGFEKLFF	TGTGCCAGCAGCTTAGGACAGGGATTTGAAAAACTGTTTTTT
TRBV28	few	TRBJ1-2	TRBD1	CASRPGTGANYGYTF	TGTGCCAGCAGACCCGGGACAGGGGCTAACTATGGCTACACCTTC
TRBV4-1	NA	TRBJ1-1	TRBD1	CASSPRQGWSTEAFF	TGCGCCAGCAGCCCGAGACAGGGGTGGAGCACTGAAGCTTTCTTT
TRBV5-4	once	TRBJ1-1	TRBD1	CASSLQGETEAFF	TGTGCCAGCAGCTTACAGGGGGAGACTGAAGCTTTCTTT
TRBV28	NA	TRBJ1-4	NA	CASSPSAGRSNEKLFF	TGTGCCAGCAGTCCATCGGCAGGGCGCAGTAATGAAAAACTGTTTTTT
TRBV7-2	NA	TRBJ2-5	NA	CASSPLFGRAVQETQYF	TGTGCCAGCAGCCCACTTTTCGGCAGGGCAGTACAAGAGACCCAGTACTTC
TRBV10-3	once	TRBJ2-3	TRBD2	CAASGSWTDTQYF	TGTGCCGCCAGCGGGAGCTGGACAGATACGCAGTATTTT
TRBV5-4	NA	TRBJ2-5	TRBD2	CASSLTSGRGMGETQYF	TGTGCCAGCAGTTTGACTAGCGGGAGGGGCATGGGAGAGACCCAGTACTTC
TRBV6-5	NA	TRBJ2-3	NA	CASSYSSGRSTDTQYF	TGTGCCAGCAGTTACTCCTCGGGGAGGAGCACAGATACGCAGTATTTT
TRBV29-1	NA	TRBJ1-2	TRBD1	CSVRQGGGYTF	TGCAGCGTTCGACAGGGGGGTGGCTACACCTTC
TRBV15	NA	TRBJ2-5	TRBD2	CATSRGMGPGLAGAWETQYF	TGTGCCACCAGCAGAGGCATGGGACCGGGACTAGCGGGTGCTTGGGAGACCCAGTACTTC
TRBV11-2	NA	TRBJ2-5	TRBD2	CASSLVALGREETQYF	TGTGCCAGCAGCTTAGTGGCCCTGGGGCGGGAGGAGACCCAGTACTTC
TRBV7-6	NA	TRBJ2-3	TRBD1	CASSLRGGMADTQYF	TGTGCCAGCAGCTTACGAGGGGGCATGGCAGATACGCAGTATTTT
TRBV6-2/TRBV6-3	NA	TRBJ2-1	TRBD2	CASSYERTSGNHEQFF	TGTGCCAGCAGTTACGAAAGGACTAGCGGGAATCATGAGCAGTTCTTC
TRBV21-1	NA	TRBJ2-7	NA	CASSKSNRLGLAGGEQYF	TGTGCCAGCAGCAAAAGCAACCGACTAGGACTAGCGGGAGGGGAGCAGTACTTC
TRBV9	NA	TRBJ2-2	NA	CASSVASANTGELFF	TGTGCCAGCAGCGTAGCGTCGGCGAACACCGGGGAGCTGTTTTTT